This TCR beta chain is from a study of brain metastases from non-small cell lung cancer. Produced via immunoSEQ multiplex PCR; TCRdb's table is partial and in-frame only. Of under 4,500 clones in the sample, roughly 89% are singletons; the top ten hold approximately 3.3%. V was pared by 0 bases and J by 10 bases, with 17 bases of the junction left unmatched. In germline, CDR1 is LNHNV, CDR2 YYDKDF (reference sequence). The CDR3 runs 17 residues. The clonotype originates from a donor aged 40 or older with non-small cell lung cancer. The sample taken for sequencing was primary lung tumor tissue. V and J are TRBV15 and TRBJ1-2, with TRBD1 matching over 7 bases. CDR3 residues: CATSRDILTGPSRDYTF. The DNA for the CDR3 is TGTGCCACCAGCAGAGATATTTTGACAGGGCCCTCTCGCGACTACACCTTC. The complete variable domain, with remaining parts taken from reference TRBV15 and TRBJ1-2, reads DAMVIQNPRYQVTQFGKPVTLSCSQTLNHNVMYWYQQKSSQAPKLLFHYYDKDFNNEADTPDNFQSRRPNTSFCFLDIRSPGLGDTAMYLCATSRDILTGPSRDYTFGSGTRLTVV.